These 5 T cell receptor beta chains came from one sample sequenced in a study of blood T cell repertoires in COVID-19. Data came from immunoSEQ multiplex PCR; TCRdb stores just in-frame clones and leaves some out. This table holds tens of thousands of clones, 86% found once. The sequencing sample was made of peripheral blood. These receptors originate from a human donor in a cohort sampled during active COVID-19.

The chain links TRBV4-3 to TRBJ2-7; 9 nucleotides align to TRBD2. Germline lookup yields CDR1 LGHNA and CDR2 YSLEER. CDR3 length equals 15 residues. Trimming cost V 1 base and J 4 bases; bases outside gene matches: 5. The CDR3 DNA reads as TGCGCCAGCAGCCAAGTAGCGGGGGCATCTTACGAGCAGTACTTC. Encoded protein: CASSQVAGASYEQYF.

This rearrangement joins TRBV18 to TRBJ2-3, with 10 bases matching TRBD2. Germline CDR1 reads KGHSH; CDR2 reads LQKENI. Trimming removed 2 bases from V and 4 bases from J; junction bases left unmatched: 21. The length of the CDR3 is 21 residues. The DNA of the CDR3 is TGTGCCAGCTCACCATTCCCCGCTAGCGGGGGTATAGCGGTGATTTCAGATACGCAGTATTTT. This translates into CASSPFPASGGIAVISDTQYF.

The rearrangement joins TRBV7-2 to TRBJ1-5; a weak D match, TRBD1 (5 bases). Trimming pared 4 bases from V and 1 base from J, leaving 11 bases between. The CDR3 consists of 15 residues. Germline V gene data show CDR1 as SGHTA and CDR2 as FQGNSA. The CDR3 loop is CASSSQGKSNQPQHF. In DNA form, the CDR3 reads TGTGCCAGCAGCTCTCAGGGTAAGAGCAATCAGCCCCAGCATTTT.

The V and J genes are TRBV5-1 and TRBJ2-1; unclear D gene. This CDR3 spans 13 amino acids. Trimming took off 1 base at V and 7 bases at J, with 9 bases between the two ends. CDR1 and CDR2 from the germline V gene are SGHRS and YFSETQ. The chain's CDR3 is CASSLNPGNEQFF. CDR3 DNA sequence: TGCGCCAGCAGCTTGAACCCAGGTAATGAGCAGTTCTTC.

In this sample, this clone turned up a few times. This sequence joins TRBV6-5 and TRBJ2-7; D not certain. Trimming removed 6 bases from V and 0 bases from J, with 6 bases in between. Germline loops: CDR1 MNHEY, CDR2 SVGAGI. This CDR3 spans 12 amino acids. CDR3 region: CASRVSSYEQYF. The CDR3 nucleotides are TGTGCCAGCAGAGTGAGCTCCTACGAGCAGTACTTC.